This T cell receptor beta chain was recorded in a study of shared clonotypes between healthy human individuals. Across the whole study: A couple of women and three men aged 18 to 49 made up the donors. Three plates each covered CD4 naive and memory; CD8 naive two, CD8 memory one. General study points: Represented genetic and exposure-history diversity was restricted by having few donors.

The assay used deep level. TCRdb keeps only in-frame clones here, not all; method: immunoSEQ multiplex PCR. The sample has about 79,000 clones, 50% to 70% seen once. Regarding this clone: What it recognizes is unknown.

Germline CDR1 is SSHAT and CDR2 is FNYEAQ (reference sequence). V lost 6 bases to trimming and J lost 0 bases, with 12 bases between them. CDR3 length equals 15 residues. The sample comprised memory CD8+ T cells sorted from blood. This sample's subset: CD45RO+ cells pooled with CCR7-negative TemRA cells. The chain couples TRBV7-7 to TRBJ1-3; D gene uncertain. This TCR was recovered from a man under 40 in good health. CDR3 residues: CASSPDIFSGNTIYF. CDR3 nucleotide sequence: TGTGCCAGCAGTCCCGACATCTTCTCTGGAAACACCATATATTTT. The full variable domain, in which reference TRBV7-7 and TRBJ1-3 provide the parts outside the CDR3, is GAGVSQSPRYKVTKRGQDVTLRCDPISSHATLYWYQQALGQGPEFLTYFNYEAQPDKSGLPSDRFSAERPEGSISTLTIQRTEQRDSAMYRCASSPDIFSGNTIYFGEGSWLTVV.